This T cell receptor beta chain was observed in a study of T cell responses to AZD1222 COVID-19 vaccine. Overall study results and limits: Clonal diversity may have been underestimated in mostly white British donors. The number of AZD1222 recipients seropositive at baseline was only six. There were repertoire samples only from the period after the peak T cell response.

Germline-derived CDR1 and CDR2 are SGHRS and YFSETQ. The CDR3 is 14 residues long. The ends lost 4 bases at V and 10 bases at J; junction bases unmatched: 8. The repertoire was sequenced with immunoSEQ multiplex PCR; TCRdb's copy has only in-frame clones and lacks some. The sample lists over 150,000 clones, about nine tenths seen once, with roughly 3.1% in the top ten. Notes on this clone: Its antigen remains unidentified.

The receptor's source is an adult in good health. This rearrangement joins TRBV5-1 to TRBJ1-4, with TRBD1 matching over 9 bases. Sequenced material: peripheral blood, taken on day 0 of AZD1222 vaccination. CDR3 nucleotide sequence: TGCGCCAGCAGCAAACAGGGGGCGGAAGGAAAACTGTTTTTT. Translated: CASSKQGAEGKLFF.